The following is a TCR beta chain sequence with its context. Its antigen is as yet unknown. These data come from a study of cytomegalovirus exposure and HLA in healthy donors. Study at large: As an earlier analysis found, about 179 million T cells yielded approximately 110 million unique TCR beta sequences. Whole-study findings and limits: The records held CMV serostatus as the only immune exposure information. After further analysis at a later stage, 17,000 or so TCR beta sequences were associated with HLA alleles at 0.05 false discovery rate.

The CDR3 contains 17 residues. In germline, CDR1 is MNHNS, CDR2 SASEGT. J was trimmed by 0 bases and V by 4 bases; bases with no gene match: 5. This PCR relied on a set of 60 Vbeta primers and 13 Jbeta primers. Profiled with immunoSEQ multiplex PCR; TCRdb holds only in-frame clones, not every one. The sample yields 100,000 or so clones, about 84% seen once. This sequence originates from a man between 18 and 29 years old in good health and CMV-seronegative. The sequenced sample was PBMCs. The rearrangement uses TRBV6-1 and TRBJ2-6; 8 bases line up with TRBD1. CDR3 nucleotides: TGTGCCAGCAGTGGGACAGGGCAAGTCTCTGGGGCCAACGTCCTGACTTTC. Protein sequence: CASSGTGQVSGANVLTF.